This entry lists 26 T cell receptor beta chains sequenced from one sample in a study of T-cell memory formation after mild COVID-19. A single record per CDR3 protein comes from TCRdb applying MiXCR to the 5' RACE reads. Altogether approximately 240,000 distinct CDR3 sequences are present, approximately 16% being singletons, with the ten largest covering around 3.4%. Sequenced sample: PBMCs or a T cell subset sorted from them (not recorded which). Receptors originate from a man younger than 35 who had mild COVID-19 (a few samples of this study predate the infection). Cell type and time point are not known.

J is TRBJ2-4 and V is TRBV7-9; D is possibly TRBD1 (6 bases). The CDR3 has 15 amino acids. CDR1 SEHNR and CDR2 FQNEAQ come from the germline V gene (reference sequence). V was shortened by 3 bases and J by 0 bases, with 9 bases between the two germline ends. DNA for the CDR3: TGTGCCAGCAGCTTGGCGGACAGAGCCAAAAACATTCAGTACTTC. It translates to CASSLADRAKNIQYF.

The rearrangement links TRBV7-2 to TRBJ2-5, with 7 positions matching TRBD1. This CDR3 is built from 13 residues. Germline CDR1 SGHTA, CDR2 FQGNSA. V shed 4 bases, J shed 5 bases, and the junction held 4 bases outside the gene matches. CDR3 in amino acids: CASSWDSTETQYF. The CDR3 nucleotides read TGTGCCAGCAGCTGGGACAGTACGGAGACCCAGTACTTC.

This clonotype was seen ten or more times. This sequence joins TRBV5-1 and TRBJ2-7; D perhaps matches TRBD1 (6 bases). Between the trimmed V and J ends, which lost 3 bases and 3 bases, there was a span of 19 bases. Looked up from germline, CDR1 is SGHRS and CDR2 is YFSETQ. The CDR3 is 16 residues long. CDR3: CASSYGPQGRGYEQYF. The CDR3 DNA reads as TGCGCCAGCAGCTACGGACCCCAGGGGAGAGGCTACGAGCAGTACTTC. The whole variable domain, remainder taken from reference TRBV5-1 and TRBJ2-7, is KAGVTQTPRYLIKTRGQQVTLSCSPISGHRSVSWYQQTPGQGLQFLFEYFSETQRNKGNFPGRFSGRQFSNSRSEMNVSTLELGDSALYLCASSYGPQGRGYEQYFGPGTRLTVT.

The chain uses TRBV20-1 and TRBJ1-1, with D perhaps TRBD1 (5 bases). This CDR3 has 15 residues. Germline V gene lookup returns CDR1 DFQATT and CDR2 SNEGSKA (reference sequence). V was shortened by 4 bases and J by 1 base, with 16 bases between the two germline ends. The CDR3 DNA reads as TGCAGTGCTACCCGCGGGGGGAGGGCGAACACTGAAGCTTTCTTT. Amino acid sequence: CSATRGGRANTEAFF.

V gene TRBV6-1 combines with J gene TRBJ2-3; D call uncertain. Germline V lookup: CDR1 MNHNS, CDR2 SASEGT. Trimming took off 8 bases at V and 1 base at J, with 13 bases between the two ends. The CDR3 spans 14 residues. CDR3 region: CASARGEGTDTQYF. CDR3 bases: TGTGCCAGCGCGCGCGGTGAGGGCACAGATACGCAGTATTTT.

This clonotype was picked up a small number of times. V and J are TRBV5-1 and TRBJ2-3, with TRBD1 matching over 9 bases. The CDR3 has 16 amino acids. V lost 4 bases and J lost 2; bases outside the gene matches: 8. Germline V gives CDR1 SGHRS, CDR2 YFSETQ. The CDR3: CASSATGGVSTDTQYF. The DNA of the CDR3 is TGCGCCAGCAGCGCCACAGGGGGCGTTTCCACAGATACGCAGTATTTT.

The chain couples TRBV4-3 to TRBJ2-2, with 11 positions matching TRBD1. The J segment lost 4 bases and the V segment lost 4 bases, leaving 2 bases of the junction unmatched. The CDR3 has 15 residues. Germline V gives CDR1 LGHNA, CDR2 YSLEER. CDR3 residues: CASSLGQGATGELFF. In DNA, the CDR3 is TGCGCCAGCAGCCTCGGACAGGGGGCCACCGGGGAGCTGTTTTTT.

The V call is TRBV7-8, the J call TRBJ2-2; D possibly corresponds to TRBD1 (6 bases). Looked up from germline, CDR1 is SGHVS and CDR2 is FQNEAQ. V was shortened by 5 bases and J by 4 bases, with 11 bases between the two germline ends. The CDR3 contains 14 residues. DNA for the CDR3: TGTGCCAGCAGCATGGACAGCCGCACCGGGGAGCTGTTTTTT. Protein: CASSMDSRTGELFF. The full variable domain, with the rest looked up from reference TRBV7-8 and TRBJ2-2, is GAGVSQSPRYKVAKRGQDVALRCDPISGHVSLFWYQQALGQGPEFLTYFQNEAQLDKSGLPSDRFFAERPEGSVSTLKIQRTQQEDSAVYLCASSMDSRTGELFFGEGSRLTVL.

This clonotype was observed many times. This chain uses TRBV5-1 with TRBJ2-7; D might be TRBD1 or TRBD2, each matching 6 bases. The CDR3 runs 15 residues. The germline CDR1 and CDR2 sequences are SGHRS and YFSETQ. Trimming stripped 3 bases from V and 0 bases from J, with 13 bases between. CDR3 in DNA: TGCGCCAGCAGCTACCTAGGGGGGAACTCCTACGAGCAGTACTTC. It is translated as CASSYLGGNSYEQYF.

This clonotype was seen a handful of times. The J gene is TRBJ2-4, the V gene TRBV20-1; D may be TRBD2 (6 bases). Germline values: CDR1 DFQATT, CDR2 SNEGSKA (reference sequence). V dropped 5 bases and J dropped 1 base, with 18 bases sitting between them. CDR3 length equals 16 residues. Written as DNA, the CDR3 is TGCAGTGCTTGCCTGCTTAGCGGAGGGGCCAAAAACATTCAGTACTTC. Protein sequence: CSACLLSGGAKNIQYF.

In DNA, the CDR3 is TGTGCCAGCAGCCTCCAATCTACTGGGGCCAACGTCCTGACTTTC. This translates into CASSLQSTGANVLTF. The chain links TRBV5-5 to TRBJ2-6, with D uncertain. Trimming removed 4 bases from V and 2 bases from J, with 10 bases in between. The length of the CDR3 is 15 residues. Per the germline V gene, CDR1 is SGHKS and CDR2 is YYEKEE (reference sequence). The entire variable domain, with the rest obtained from reference TRBV5-5 and TRBJ2-6, is as follows: DAGVTQSPTHLIKTRGQQVTLRCSPISGHKSVSWYQQVLGQGPQFIFQYYEKEERGRGNFPDRFSARQFPNYSSELNVNALLLGDSALYLCASSLQSTGANVLTFGAGSRLTVL.

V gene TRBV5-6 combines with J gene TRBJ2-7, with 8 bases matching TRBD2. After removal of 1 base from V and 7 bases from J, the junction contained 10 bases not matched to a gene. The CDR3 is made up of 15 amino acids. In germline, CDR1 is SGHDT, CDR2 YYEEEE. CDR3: CASSLSRAGAGEQYV. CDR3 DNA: TGTGCCAGCAGCTTGAGTCGAGCGGGGGCAGGAGAGCAGTACGTC.

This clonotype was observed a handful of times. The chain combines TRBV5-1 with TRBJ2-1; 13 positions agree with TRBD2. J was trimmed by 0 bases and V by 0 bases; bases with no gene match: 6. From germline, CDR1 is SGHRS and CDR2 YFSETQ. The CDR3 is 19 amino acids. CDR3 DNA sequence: TGCGCCAGCAGCTTGGGATTTACTAGCGGGGGGGGCTCCTACAATGAGCAGTTCTTC. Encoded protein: CASSLGFTSGGGSYNEQFF.

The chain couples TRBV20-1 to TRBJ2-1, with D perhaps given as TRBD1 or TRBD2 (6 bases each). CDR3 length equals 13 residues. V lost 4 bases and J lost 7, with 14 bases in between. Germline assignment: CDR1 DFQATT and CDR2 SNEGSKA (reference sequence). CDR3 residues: CSAIGGRGNEQFF. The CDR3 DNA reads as TGCAGTGCTATTGGGGGGCGCGGAAATGAGCAGTTCTTC.

The CDR3 here is CAISTTGGEETQYF. Here the CDR3 DNA reads TGTGCCATCAGCACGACAGGGGGCGAAGAGACCCAGTACTTC. This rearrangement joins TRBV10-3 to TRBJ2-5, with 10 bases fitting TRBD1. CDR1 is ENHRY and CDR2 is SYGVKD in the germline V gene. V lost 6 bases and J lost 3; bases outside the gene matches: 4. CDR3 length: 14 residues.

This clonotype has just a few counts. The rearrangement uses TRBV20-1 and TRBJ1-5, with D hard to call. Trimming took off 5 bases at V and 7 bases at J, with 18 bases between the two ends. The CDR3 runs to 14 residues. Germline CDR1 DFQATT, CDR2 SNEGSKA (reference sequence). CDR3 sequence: CSAPVGALGQPQHF. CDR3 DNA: TGCAGTGCTCCGGTTGGAGCACTTGGGCAGCCCCAGCATTTT.

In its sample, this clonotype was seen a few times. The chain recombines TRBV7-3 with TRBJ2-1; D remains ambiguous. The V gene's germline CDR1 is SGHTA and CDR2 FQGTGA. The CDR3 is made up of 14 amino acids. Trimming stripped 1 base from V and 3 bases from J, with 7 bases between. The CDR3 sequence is CASSLRASYNEQFF. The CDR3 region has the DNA TGTGCCAGCAGCTTAAGGGCCAGCTACAATGAGCAGTTCTTC.

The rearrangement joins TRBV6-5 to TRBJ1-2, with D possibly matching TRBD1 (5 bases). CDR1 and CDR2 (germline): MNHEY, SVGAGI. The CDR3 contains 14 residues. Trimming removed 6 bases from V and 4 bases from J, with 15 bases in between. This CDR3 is CASSWDRDFYGYTF. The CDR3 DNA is TGTGCCAGCAGCTGGGACCGGGACTTCTATGGCTACACCTTC.

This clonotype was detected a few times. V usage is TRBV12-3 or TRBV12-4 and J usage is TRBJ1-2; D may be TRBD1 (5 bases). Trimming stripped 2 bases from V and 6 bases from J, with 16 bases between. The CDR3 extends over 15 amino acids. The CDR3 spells CASSLTRLGTDGYTF. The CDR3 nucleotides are TGTGCCAGCAGTTTAACGAGGCTAGGGACGGATGGCTACACCTTC.

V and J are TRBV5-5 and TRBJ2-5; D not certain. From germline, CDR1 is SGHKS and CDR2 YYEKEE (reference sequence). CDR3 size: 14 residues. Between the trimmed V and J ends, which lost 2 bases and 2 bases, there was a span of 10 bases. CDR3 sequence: CASSFNVGQETQYF. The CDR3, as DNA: TGTGCCAGCAGCTTCAACGTCGGGCAAGAGACCCAGTACTTC.

CDR3 region: CSARSRGGRNQPQHF. CDR3 nucleotides: TGCAGTGCTAGATCGAGGGGCGGTCGCAATCAGCCCCAGCATTTT. The chain carries TRBV20-1 and TRBJ1-5; perhaps TRBD1 as D (5 bases). CDR3 length: 15 amino acids. The V and J ends lost 2 bases and 2 bases respectively, with 13 bases between them. Germline-derived CDR1 and CDR2 are DFQATT and SNEGSKA (reference sequence).

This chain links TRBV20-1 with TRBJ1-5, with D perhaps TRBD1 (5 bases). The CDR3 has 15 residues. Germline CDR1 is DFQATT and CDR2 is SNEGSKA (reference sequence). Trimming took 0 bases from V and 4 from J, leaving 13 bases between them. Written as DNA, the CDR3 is TGCAGTGCTAGAGATTTGCGGGAGGGGAATCAGCCCCAGCATTTT. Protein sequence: CSARDLREGNQPQHF.

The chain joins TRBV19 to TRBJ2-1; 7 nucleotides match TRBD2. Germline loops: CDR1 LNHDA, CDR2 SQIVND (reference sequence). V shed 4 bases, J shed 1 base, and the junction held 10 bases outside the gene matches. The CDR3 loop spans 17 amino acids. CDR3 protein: CASSTSSGAPSYNEQFF. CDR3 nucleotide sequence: TGTGCCAGTAGTACTTCTAGCGGAGCGCCATCCTACAATGAGCAGTTCTTC.

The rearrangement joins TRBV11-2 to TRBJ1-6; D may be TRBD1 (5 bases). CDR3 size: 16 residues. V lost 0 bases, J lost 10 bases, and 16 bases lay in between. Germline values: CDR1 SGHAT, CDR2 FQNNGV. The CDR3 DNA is TGTGCCAGCAGCTTAGAAGGCCTTGCGGGGCGATCACCCCTCCACTTT. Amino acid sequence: CASSLEGLAGRSPLHF.

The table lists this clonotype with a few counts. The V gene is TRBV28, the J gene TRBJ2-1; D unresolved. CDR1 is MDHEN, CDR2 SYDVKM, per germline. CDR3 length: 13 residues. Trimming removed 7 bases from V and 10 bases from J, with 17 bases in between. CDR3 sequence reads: CASIDRSNREQFF. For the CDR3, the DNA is TGTGCCAGCATAGACCGCAGCAACCGGGAGCAGTTCTTC. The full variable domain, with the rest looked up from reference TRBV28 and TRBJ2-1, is DVKVTQSSRYLVKRTGEKVFLECVQDMDHENMFWYRQDPGLGLRLIYFSYDVKMKEKGDIPEGYSVSREKKERFSLILESASTNQTSMYLCASIDRSNREQFFGPGTRLTVL.

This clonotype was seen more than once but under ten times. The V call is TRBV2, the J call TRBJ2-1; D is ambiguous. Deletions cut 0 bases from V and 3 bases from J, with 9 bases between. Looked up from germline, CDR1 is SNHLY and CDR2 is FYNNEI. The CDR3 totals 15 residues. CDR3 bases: TGTGCCAGCAGTGAAGCTAGCAGCCTCTACAATGAGCAGTTCTTC. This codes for CASSEASSLYNEQFF. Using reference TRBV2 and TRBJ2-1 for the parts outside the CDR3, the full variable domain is EPEVTQTPSHQVTQMGQEVILRCVPISNHLYFYWYRQILGQKVEFLVSFYNNEISEKSEIFDDQFSVERPDGSNFTLKIRSTKLEDSAMYFCASSEASSLYNEQFFGPGTRLTVL.